The 27 T cell receptor beta chains below come from one sample, sequenced in a study of control samples from healthy donors and cancer patients. TCRdb keeps only in-frame clones here, not all; method: immunoSEQ multiplex PCR. The sample gives approximately 140,000 clones, 88% of which show up once; roughly 8.7% is in the top ten. The sample taken for sequencing was blood. The origin of the receptors is a woman aged 25 to 39 in good health.

The V call is TRBV3-1 (or the pseudogene TRBV3-2), the J call TRBJ2-2; D is undetermined. The CDR3 is made up of 15 amino acids. Germline assignment: CDR1 LGHDT and CDR2 YNNKEL (reference sequence). Trimming removed 3 bases at V and 8 bases at J, with 16 bases between. The CDR3 DNA reads TGTGCCAGCAGCCAGGGTAGGGCTAGTGTTGGGGAGCTGTTTTTT. Translation gives CASSQGRASVGELFF.

The chain recombines TRBV6-5 with TRBJ1-6, with TRBD1 as a possible D gene (5 bases). Trimming cost V 6 bases and J 6 bases, with 9 bases left between them. Germline CDR1 is MNHEY and CDR2 is SVGAGI. The CDR3 has 13 amino acids. As DNA, the CDR3 is TGTGCCAGCAGGGGGCCGGCTAATTCACCCCTCCACTTT. Translation gives CASRGPANSPLHF.

The rearrangement links TRBV30 to TRBJ1-2; TRBD1 aligns across 8 bases. V lost 2 bases, J lost 7 bases, and 3 bases stayed unmatched. Looked up from germline, CDR1 is GTSNPN and CDR2 is SVGIG (reference sequence). The CDR3 covers 12 residues. CDR3 loop: CAWSIGQGGYTF. The CDR3 DNA reads as TGTGCCTGGAGTATCGGACAGGGTGGCTACACCTTC. The variable domain in full, with the rest retrieved from reference TRBV30 and TRBJ1-2, is SQTIHQWPATLVQPVGSPLSLECTVEGTSNPNLYWYRQAAGRGLQLLFYSVGIGQISSEVPQNLSASRPQDRQFILSSKKLLLSDSGFYLCAWSIGQGGYTFGSGTRLTVV.

The chain carries TRBV6-5 and TRBJ1-2; D is perhaps TRBD1 (5 bases). Deletions cut 6 bases from V and 2 bases from J, with 16 bases between. Germline V gene sequence: CDR1 MNHEY, CDR2 SVGAGI. The CDR3 is made up of 15 amino acids. CDR3 residues: CASSGATRGNYGYTF. The DNA for the CDR3 is TGTGCCAGCAGCGGGGCGACTCGCGGAAACTATGGCTACACCTTC.

The chain is built from TRBV5-1 and TRBJ2-5; unclear D gene. The CDR3 has 14 residues. V lost 0 bases and J lost 5, with 11 bases in between. Looked up from germline, CDR1 is SGHRS and CDR2 is YFSETQ. The CDR3 here is CASSLDGRGETQYF. CDR3 bases: TGCGCCAGCAGCTTGGATGGCCGCGGCGAGACCCAGTACTTC.

The chain carries TRBV28 and TRBJ1-3, with D hard to call. CDR1 and CDR2 from the germline V gene are MDHEN and SYDVKM. The CDR3 has 17 residues. V was cut by 4 bases and J by 2 bases, with 18 bases left in between. The CDR3 is CASSSPPGRSPGNTIYF. CDR3 nucleotides: TGTGCCAGCAGTTCCCCCCCGGGAAGGTCTCCTGGAAACACCATATATTTT.

This sequence joins TRBV10-3 and TRBJ1-4; D is undetermined. The CDR3 contains 13 residues. Germline V gene lookup returns CDR1 ENHRY and CDR2 SYGVKD. The germline V and J ends were trimmed by 0 bases and 6 bases, with 5 bases remaining between them. The DNA of the CDR3 is TGTGCCATCAGTGAGTCCAACGATGAAAAACTGTTTTTT. It yields the protein CAISESNDEKLFF.

The V call is TRBV5-4, the J call TRBJ2-7; D remains ambiguous. The V end lost 2 bases, the J end lost 6 bases, and 12 bases lay between the germline ends. The CDR3 runs to 13 residues. CDR1 and CDR2 from the germline V gene are SGHNT and YYREEE (reference sequence). In DNA, the CDR3 is TGTGCCAGCAGCTTCCCGGATATAGGCGAGCAGTACTTC. It specifies CASSFPDIGEQYF.

This clone was picked up one time. The gene calls are TRBV6-5 and TRBJ2-5, with 7 bases matching TRBD2. This CDR3 has 14 amino acids. Looked up from germline, CDR1 is MNHEY and CDR2 is SVGAGI. The V segment lost 7 bases and the J segment 5 bases; nucleotides outside the gene matches: 10. CDR3 DNA sequence: TGTGCCAGCACCACACGCGGGAGCGGGGAGACCCAGTACTTC. Amino acids: CASTTRGSGETQYF.

V is TRBV30 and J is TRBJ1-6; D may be TRBD1 (5 bases). Trimming took 3 bases from V and 8 from J, leaving 17 bases between them. The CDR3 spans 15 residues. The germline CDR1 and CDR2 sequences are GTSNPN and SVGIG (reference sequence). This CDR3 is CAWRVTGTRDSPLHF. The CDR3 DNA is TGTGCCTGGAGGGTAACCGGGACGCGGGATTCACCCCTCCACTTT.

J is TRBJ2-1 and V is TRBV7-6; D is perhaps TRBD2 (5 bases). V shed 5 bases and J shed 6 bases, with 20 bases lying between them. The CDR3 runs 16 residues. In germline, CDR1 is SGHVS, CDR2 FNYEAQ. CDR3 residues: CASSPQVSGVGNEQFF. CDR3 sequence (DNA): TGTGCCAGCAGCCCTCAGGTGTCCGGGGTCGGCAATGAGCAGTTCTTC.

The rearrangement joins TRBV14 to TRBJ1-1, with D possibly being TRBD1 (5 bases). The CDR3 sequence is 16 residues long. With 4 bases removed from V and 1 base from J, the gap between germline ends came to 16 bases. The V gene's germline CDR1 is SGHDN and CDR2 FVKESK. CDR3 coding DNA: TGTGCCAGCAGCCCCTTGGGCGGGGGAAAGAACACTGAAGCTTTCTTT. Translation: CASSPLGGGKNTEAFF.

This clone was recorded once. The V call is TRBV2, the J call TRBJ2-3, with 9 nucleotides matching TRBD1. The CDR3 totals 15 residues. Germline CDR1 is SNHLY and CDR2 is FYNNEI. V gave up 5 bases and J gave up 2 bases; unmatched junction bases: 5. CDR3 sequence: CASSLGTGNTDTQYF. The CDR3 coding sequence is TGTGCCAGCAGTCTGGGGACAGGGAACACAGATACGCAGTATTTT.

J is TRBJ1-2 and V is TRBV21-1; the table's D call, TRBD1, was not checked against the DNA. TRBV21-1 represents a pseudogene. The CDR3 runs to 17 residues. CDR3 amino acids: CASSPRRLGQGDYGYTF. CDR3 DNA: TGTGCCAGCAGCCCCCGCCGCCTGGGACAGGGCGACTATGGCTACACCTTC.

The chain links TRBV28 to TRBJ2-1; TRBD2 agrees at 10 bases. V trimming: 5 bases; J trimming: 6 bases; junction bases outside the gene matches: 10. CDR3 size: 16 residues. Germline loops: CDR1 MDHEN, CDR2 SYDVKM. In nucleotides, the CDR3 is TGTGCCAGCAGTCCCCCTCTAGCGGGAGCAAGCAATGAGCAGTTCTTC. Encoded protein: CASSPPLAGASNEQFF.

The chain recombines TRBV5-4 with TRBJ2-1; a possible D gene is TRBD1 (5 bases). Looked up from germline, CDR1 is SGHNT and CDR2 is YYREEE (reference sequence). Trimming removed 4 bases at V and 8 bases at J, with 16 bases between. The CDR3 consists of 14 residues. Here the CDR3 reads CASSDPSRVDEQFF. In DNA form, the CDR3 reads TGTGCCAGCAGCGATCCTTCCAGGGTCGATGAGCAGTTCTTC.

This clone was seen once. V usage is TRBV9 and J usage is TRBJ2-1, with 8 bases matching TRBD2. V gave up 0 bases and J gave up 4 bases; unmatched junction bases: 3. CDR3 length equals 15 residues. Germline CDR1 and CDR2: SGDLS and YYNGEE. CDR3 protein: CASSVDGRGYNEQFF. The CDR3 DNA sequence: TGTGCCAGCAGCGTAGACGGGAGGGGATACAATGAGCAGTTCTTC.

The table lists this clone with a count of one. The chain combines TRBV19 with TRBJ2-3; maybe TRBD1 (5 bases). The CDR3 loop spans 14 amino acids. The germline V gene has CDR1 LNHDA and CDR2 SQIVND (reference sequence). With 5 bases removed from V and 2 bases from J, the gap between germline ends came to 11 bases. CDR3 DNA sequence: TGTGCCAGTAGTCTTCGGACAAACACAGATACGCAGTATTTT. Translation: CASSLRTNTDTQYF. Full variable domain (outside the CDR3, taken from reference TRBV19 and TRBJ2-3): DGGITQSPKYLFRKEGQNVTLSCEQNLNHDAMYWYRQDPGQGLRLIYYSQIVNDFQKGDIAEGYSVSREKKESFPLTVTSAQKNPTAFYLCASSLRTNTDTQYFGPGTRLTVL.

The CDR3 region has the DNA TGTGCCAGCGGAGCGGGGCAGGAAGGCAATCAGCCCCAGCATTTT. This codes for CASGAGQEGNQPQHF. V and J are TRBV28 and TRBJ1-5; D possibly corresponds to TRBD1 (5 bases). The CDR3 runs 15 residues. Per germline, CDR1 MDHEN and CDR2 SYDVKM. V was shortened by 8 bases and J by 2 bases, with 16 bases between the two germline ends. Full variable domain (remainder filled in from reference TRBV28 and TRBJ1-5): DVKVTQSSRYLVKRTGEKVFLECVQDMDHENMFWYRQDPGLGLRLIYFSYDVKMKEKGDIPEGYSVSREKKERFSLILESASTNQTSMYLCASGAGQEGNQPQHFGDGTRLSIL.

The gene calls are TRBV11-2 and TRBJ2-1; 11 nucleotides line up with TRBD2. The ends lost 1 base at V and 9 bases at J; junction bases unmatched: 5. The germline V gene has CDR1 SGHAT and CDR2 FQNNGV. This CDR3 spans 15 amino acids. The DNA for the CDR3 is TGTGCCAGCAGCTTAGTACTAGCGGGAGTCGGTGAGCAGTTCTTC. It translates to CASSLVLAGVGEQFF.

The V gene is TRBV19, the J gene TRBJ2-3, with 8 bases matching TRBD2. There are 15 residues in the CDR3. Trimming cost V 4 bases and J 6 bases; bases outside gene matches: 9. Germline loops: CDR1 LNHDA, CDR2 SQIVND (reference sequence). The CDR3 is CASSRGSGSYDTQYF. The CDR3 DNA sequence: TGTGCCAGTAGTAGGGGCAGCGGGAGTTACGATACGCAGTATTTT. Supplemented by reference TRBV19 and TRBJ2-3, the full variable domain reads DGGITQSPKYLFRKEGQNVTLSCEQNLNHDAMYWYRQDPGQGLRLIYYSQIVNDFQKGDIAEGYSVSREKKESFPLTVTSAQKNPTAFYLCASSRGSGSYDTQYFGPGTRLTVL.

The J gene is TRBJ2-3, the V gene TRBV2, with 10 nucleotides matching TRBD1. CDR1 is SNHLY, CDR2 FYNNEI, per germline. There are 15 residues in the CDR3. V gave up 6 bases and J gave up 0 bases; unmatched junction bases: 3. The chain's CDR3 is CASSADRGSTDTQYF. The CDR3 DNA reads TGTGCCAGCAGCGCGGACAGGGGGAGCACAGATACGCAGTATTTT.

In the case of this clone: Distinct nucleotide sequences in the sample also encode this CDR3. This sequence joins TRBV6-5 and TRBJ2-7; TRBD2 matches at 12 bases. The CDR3 covers 15 residues. Germline V gene data show CDR1 as MNHEY and CDR2 as SVGAGI. V lost 10 bases to trimming and J lost 7 bases; unmatched junction nucleotides: 14. CDR3 amino acids: CATGWLLAGGFEQYF. The CDR3 DNA is TGTGCCACCGGCTGGCTCCTAGCGGGAGGGTTTGAGCAGTACTTC.

The chain links TRBV28 to TRBJ2-6; the D gene is possibly TRBD1 (6 bases). The CDR3 sequence is 20 residues long. Between the trimmed V and J ends, which lost 6 bases and 0 bases, there was a span of 24 bases. Germline loops: CDR1 MDHEN, CDR2 SYDVKM. The DNA for the CDR3 is TGTGCCAGCAGCGGGACCGGACAGCAAATTACCTACTCTGGGGCCAACGTCCTGACTTTC. It is translated as CASSGTGQQITYSGANVLTF.

The genes are TRBV5-6 and TRBJ1-1; TRBD1 matches at 9 bases. Germline-derived CDR1 and CDR2 are SGHDT and YYEEEE. The CDR3 runs 15 residues. The ends lost 2 bases at V and 4 bases at J; junction bases unmatched: 6. CDR3 sequence reads: CASSLRQGGRTEAFF. The CDR3 bases are TGTGCCAGCAGCTTAAGACAGGGGGGACGCACTGAAGCTTTCTTT.

The chain carries TRBV25-1 and TRBJ2-5; 9 nucleotides align to TRBD1. The length of the CDR3 is 17 residues. V lost 4 bases and J lost 5; bases outside the gene matches: 14. From germline, CDR1 is MGHDK and CDR2 SYGVNS. The DNA of the CDR3 is TGTGCCAGCAGTGGGTACTCCGGAGGACAGGGGTTGGAGACCCAGTACTTC. Translated, it gives CASSGYSGGQGLETQYF.

The gene calls are TRBV3-1 (or the pseudogene TRBV3-2) and TRBJ2-1; maybe TRBD2 (5 bases). Germline V gives CDR1 LGHDT, CDR2 YNNKEL (reference sequence). The V and J ends lost 5 bases and 4 bases respectively, with 12 bases between them. The CDR3 is 14 amino acids. Here the CDR3 DNA reads TGTGCCAGCAGCTTAACGGGGTTTTACAATGAGCAGTTCTTC. Translating it yields CASSLTGFYNEQFF.